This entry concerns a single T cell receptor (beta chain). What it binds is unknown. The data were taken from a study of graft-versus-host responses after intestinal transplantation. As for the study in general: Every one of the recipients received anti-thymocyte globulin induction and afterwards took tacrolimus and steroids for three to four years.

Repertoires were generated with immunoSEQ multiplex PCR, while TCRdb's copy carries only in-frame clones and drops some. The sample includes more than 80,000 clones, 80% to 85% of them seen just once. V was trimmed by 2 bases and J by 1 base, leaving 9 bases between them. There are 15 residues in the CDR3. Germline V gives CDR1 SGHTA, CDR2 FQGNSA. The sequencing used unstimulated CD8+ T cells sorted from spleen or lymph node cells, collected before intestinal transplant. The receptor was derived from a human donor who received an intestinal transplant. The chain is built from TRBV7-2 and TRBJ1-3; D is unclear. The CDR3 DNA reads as TGTGCCAGCAGCTTATGGGAATTTTCTGGAAACACCATATATTTT. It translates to CASSLWEFSGNTIYF.